A selection of T cell receptor beta chains follows, all from one sample in a study of blood T cell repertoires in COVID-19. The table came from immunoSEQ multiplex PCR; TCRdb's copy has only in-frame clones and leaves some out. Among about 110,000 clones, under 85% were seen once, and the ten largest hold just over 4%. Sequencing input: peripheral blood. Every receptor here comes from a woman in her seventies with acute or convalescent COVID-19. Each CDR3 is given with its conserved first and last residue. The D gene is left open where the match is weak. Size values are once, few and many counts, or a class for expanded clones, and some rows have none.

TRBJ2-5 TRBD1 NA TRBV11-2 CASSSHRGQETQYF TGTGCCAGCAGCAGTCACAGGGGCCAAGAGACCCAGTACTTC
TRBJ2-3 TRBD1 once TRBV28 CASSLQQGFANTDTQYF TGTGCCAGCAGTTTGCAACAGGGGTTTGCCAACACAGATACGCAGTATTTT
TRBJ1-5 NA NA TRBV19 CASSFEGFLGASNQPQHF TGTGCCAGCTCTTTCGAAGGTTTTTTGGGGGCTAGCAATCAGCCCCAGCATTTT
TRBJ2-1 NA NA TRBV2 CASRNLPGGEQFF TGTGCCAGCAGGAATCTTCCGGGTGGTGAGCAGTTCTTC
TRBJ1-3 TRBD1 NA TRBV2 CATPGGTSGGNTIYF TGTGCCACCCCAGGGGGGACCTCGGGTGGAAACACCATATATTTT
TRBJ1-1 TRBD1 NA TRBV2 CASSDRVTTEAFF TGTGCCAGCAGCGACAGGGTGACCACTGAAGCTTTCTTT
TRBJ2-3 NA NA TRBV2 CAGGTGATGTQYF TGTGCCGGAGGGACTGGGGCAACAGGTACGCAGTATTTT
TRBJ1-1 TRBD1 NA TRBV5-4 CASSLQQGAAVAFF TGTGCCAGCAGCCTTCAACAGGGGGCAGCGGTAGCTTTCTTT
TRBJ2-2 NA NA TRBV5-1 CASSLELPPRELFF TGCGCCAGCAGCTTGGAACTCCCCCCCAGGGAGCTGTTTTTT
TRBJ1-4 NA few TRBV2 CASSGSPKGVEKLFF TGTGCCAGCAGTGGATCGCCAAAAGGAGTTGAAAAACTGTTTTTT
TRBJ1-6 NA NA TRBV18 CASSPRGDMGSPLHF TGTGCCAGCTCACCACGGGGGGATATGGGTTCACCCCTCCACTTT
TRBJ1-1 NA NA TRBV9 CASSVEGVGVKTEAFF TGTGCCAGCAGCGTAGAGGGGGTTGGGGTGAAGACTGAAGCTTTCTTT
TRBJ1-2 NA NA TRBV13 CASRFRGMNYGYTF TGTGCCAGCAGATTCAGGGGTATGAACTATGGCTACACCTTC
TRBJ2-5 NA NA TRBV11-3 CASSLDRETQYF TGTGCCAGCAGCTTAGATCGAGAGACCCAGTACTTC
TRBJ2-5 TRBD2 NA TRBV28 CASSFLVAGGPYQETQYF TGTGCCAGCAGTTTTCTGGTAGCGGGAGGGCCGTACCAAGAGACCCAGTACTTC
TRBJ2-2 TRBD1 NA TRBV11-2 CASRETGTGRTGELFF TGTGCCAGCAGGGAGACCGGGACAGGGCGCACCGGGGAGCTGTTTTTT
TRBJ1-2 NA NA TRBV28 CASTLGGANYGYTF TGTGCCAGCACCCTTGGAGGGGCGAACTATGGCTACACCTTC
TRBJ2-1 NA NA TRBV18 CASSRFWEVSYNEQFF TGTGCCAGCTCACGTTTCTGGGAGGTGTCCTACAATGAGCAGTTCTTC
TRBJ1-4 TRBD1 NA TRBV19 CASRAHTGGVGRNEKLFF TGTGCCAGTAGGGCCCACACAGGGGGCGTCGGTAGAAATGAAAAACTGTTTTTT
TRBJ2-1 NA NA TRBV6-4 CASSDEGGHEQFF TGTGCCAGCAGTGACGAGGGAGGCCATGAGCAGTTCTTC
TRBJ2-5 NA NA TRBV4-1 CASSQAGALRETQYF TGCGCCAGCAGCCAAGCAGGGGCCCTGCGAGAGACCCAGTACTTC
TRBJ2-2 NA NA TRBV12-5 CASGLEIGGAQSGELFF TGTGCTAGTGGTTTAGAGATTGGGGGGGCCCAATCGGGGGAGCTGTTTTTT